The sequence of this T cell receptor beta chain was determined in a study of T cells expressing NK-cell markers. For each CDR3 protein, TCRdb gives one entry from its re-call of the 5' RACE reads, without DNA. The table for this sample gives approximately 380,000 distinct CDR3 sequences. The CDR3 runs 15 residues. Per the germline V gene, CDR1 is DFQATT and CDR2 is SNEGSKA (reference sequence). This TCR was recovered from a man aged 18-75 years in good health. Sequenced: blood T cells: a sorted CD56 or NKG2C T cell subset, CD4+ or CD8+ T cells, or bulk PBMC T cells (not recorded which). This chain connects TRBV20-1 to TRBJ2-3; the D gene TCRdb calls, TRBD2, cannot be checked with no DNA. The CDR3 here is CSARVRGGGTDTQYF.